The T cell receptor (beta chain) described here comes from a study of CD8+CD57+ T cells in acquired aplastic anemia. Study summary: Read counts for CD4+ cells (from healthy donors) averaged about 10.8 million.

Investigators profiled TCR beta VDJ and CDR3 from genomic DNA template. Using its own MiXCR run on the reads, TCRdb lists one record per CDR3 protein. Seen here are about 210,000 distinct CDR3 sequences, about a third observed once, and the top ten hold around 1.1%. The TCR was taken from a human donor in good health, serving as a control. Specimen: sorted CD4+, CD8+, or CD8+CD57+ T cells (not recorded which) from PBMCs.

CDR3 loop: CASRPTSGGVVITDTQYF. CDR3 in DNA: TGTGCCAGCAGACCGACTAGCGGGGGGGTGGTAATAACAGATACGCAGTATTTT. The V call is TRBV11-1, the J call TRBJ2-3, with 14 bases matching TRBD2. Germline CDR1 reads SGHAT; CDR2 reads FQDESV (reference sequence). With 6 bases clipped from V and 3 bases from J, the junction kept 11 bases outside the gene matches. The CDR3 sequence is 18 residues long.